This T cell receptor beta chain was observed in a study of CD8 T cells in ankylosing spondylitis. Study results and limitations: Blood of patients with ankylosing spondylitis appeared to be characterized by a TCR beta motif of eight or nine highly homologous variants.

Via MiXCR, TCRdb re-called the 5' RACE reads, giving one row per CDR3 protein. The sample includes 670,000 or so distinct CDR3 sequences, around 17% of them seen just once. In the case of this clonotype: The antigen is undetermined.

V lost 1 base to trimming and J lost 9 bases, with 16 bases between them. The germline V gene has CDR1 SGHVS and CDR2 FNYEAQ. The CDR3 length is 15 residues. The material sequenced was blood, either unsorted or a sorted T cell fraction (not recorded which). V gene TRBV7-6 combines with J gene TRBJ2-1; D gene ambiguous. This TCR was sampled from a male donor with ankylosing spondylitis. This CDR3 is CASSLDGPPLSEQFF. The CDR3 bases are TGTGCCAGCAGCTTAGACGGGCCCCCCCTCAGTGAGCAGTTCTTC.